The 11 T cell receptor beta chains below all came from one sample that was sequenced in a study of metastatic and nonmetastatic thyroid tumors. Thyroid surgery took place with no prior treatment in any patient. MiXCR re-clonotyped the PCR reads for TCRdb. The sample lists over 10,000 clones, under 35% occurring once. Sequencing used tumor tissue. All receptors come from a female donor with papillary thyroid cancer or a benign thyroid nodule (not recorded which). Some clones in this sample may be carry-over from other donors' samples.

The chain is built from TRBV20-1 and TRBJ1-5; D gene uncertain. Between the trimmed V and J ends, which lost 6 bases and 1 base, there was a span of 13 bases. CDR3 size: 14 residues. CDR1 DFQATT and CDR2 SNEGSKA come from the germline V gene (reference sequence). CDR3 sequence reads: CSAEQPESNQPQHF. DNA of the CDR3: TGCAGTGCCGAACAACCGGAGAGCAATCAGCCCCAGCATTTT.

This clone was counted between two and nine times. The chain combines TRBV27 with TRBJ1-1; 7 bases are shared with TRBD1. In germline, CDR1 is MNHEY, CDR2 SMNVEV (reference sequence). V lost 2 bases and J lost 1; bases outside the gene matches: 1. The CDR3 length is 14 residues. In DNA form, the CDR3 reads TGTGCCAGCAGTTTACGACAGGGGAACACTGAAGCTTTCTTT. This codes for CASSLRQGNTEAFF.

This clone was seen a few times. The rearrangement uses TRBV27 and TRBJ2-7; 8 positions agree with TRBD1. The germline CDR1 and CDR2 sequences are MNHEY and SMNVEV (reference sequence). The length of the CDR3 is 14 residues. Germline trimming cut 3 bases from V and 2 bases from J; bases unmatched to any gene: 3. CDR3 nucleotides: TGTGCCAGCAGTTTGTGGGGACAGGCCTACGAGCAGTACTTC. Translated: CASSLWGQAYEQYF.

This clone was seen a single time. The rearrangement joins TRBV11-1 to TRBJ2-7, with 8 nucleotides matching TRBD2. The CDR3 consists of 17 residues. Germline trimming cut 1 base from V and 1 base from J; bases unmatched to any gene: 9. Germline V lookup: CDR1 SGHAT, CDR2 FQDESV (reference sequence). CDR3 nucleotides: TGTGCCAGCAGCTTAGATAGCCTAGCGGGTCTGTCCTACGAGCAGTACTTC. Translation: CASSLDSLAGLSYEQYF. The full variable domain, rest sourced from reference TRBV11-1 and TRBJ2-7, is EAEVAQSPRYKITEKSQAVAFWCDPISGHATLYWYRQILGQGPELLVQFQDESVVDDSQLPKDRFSAERLKGVDSTLKIQPAELGDSAMYLCASSLDSLAGLSYEQYFGPGTRLTVT.

The chain joins TRBV12-3 or TRBV12-4 to TRBJ1-1; D not resolved. Trimming took 1 base from V and 10 from J, leaving 13 bases between them. The CDR3 spans 13 residues. CDR3 in DNA: TGTGCCAGCAGTTTAGACGATACTGGAAGAGCTTTCTTT. Translating gives CASSLDDTGRAFF.

This clone is medium-sized. The chain recombines TRBV20-1 with TRBJ2-1; D not resolved. The CDR3 consists of 10 residues. Germline assignment: CDR1 DFQATT and CDR2 SNEGSKA (reference sequence). V was clipped by 6 bases and J by 9 bases, with 9 bases between them. In nucleotides, the CDR3 is TGCAGTGCCCTTACCGGTGAGCAGTTCTTC. Protein sequence: CSALTGEQFF.

This clone ranks as medium-sized. CDR3 region: CASSLVDRPTYEQYF. CDR3 sequence (DNA): TGTGCCAGCAGCTTAGTTGACAGGCCGACCTACGAGCAGTACTTC. This chain uses TRBV11-2 with TRBJ2-7; perhaps TRBD1 as D (6 bases). In germline, CDR1 is SGHAT, CDR2 FQNNGV. This CDR3 has 15 amino acids. Trimming cost V 1 base and J 2 bases, with 12 bases left between them. Combining the CDR3 with reference TRBV11-2 and TRBJ2-7 gives the whole variable domain EAGVAQSPRYKIIEKRQSVAFWCNPISGHATLYWYQQILGQGPKLLIQFQNNGVVDDSQLPKDRFSAERLKGVDSTLKIQPAKLEDSAVYLCASSLVDRPTYEQYFGPGTRLTVT.

This clone was detected a few times. Since the CDR3 does not end with the conserved phenylalanine or tryptophan, this likely comes from a read error. The chain carries TRBV12-3 or TRBV12-4 and TRBJ2-1; the D gene could be TRBD1 or TRBD2 (5 bases each). This CDR3 is 16 amino acids long. CDR3 in amino acids: CASILVPGSSYNEQFL. The CDR3 nucleotides read TGTGCCAGCATTTTAGTCCCAGGGAGCTCCTACAATGAGCAGTTCCTC.

Judged by abundance, this clone is medium-sized (0.01 to 0.1%). CDR3 nucleotide sequence: TGTGCCAGCAGTGGACAGGGGCAGCCCCAGCATTTT. It translates to CASSGQGQPQHF. The chain is built from TRBV6-1 and TRBJ1-5; TRBD1 matches 8 bases. CDR1 is MNHNS, CDR2 SASEGT, per germline. V was clipped by 4 bases and J by 7 bases; unmatched bases: 0. This CDR3 contains 12 residues.

This clone was picked up many times. The chain has TRBV4-1 and TRBJ1-1; D is perhaps TRBD1 (5 bases). Trimming shortened V by 2 bases and J by 2 bases, and 9 bases separated the two germline ends. CDR3 size: 14 residues. The germline gives CDR1 MGHRA, CDR2 YSYEKL. The chain's CDR3 is CASSQIGANTEAFF. CDR3 DNA: TGCGCCAGCAGCCAAATAGGGGCCAACACTGAAGCTTTCTTT.

This clone is deemed medium-sized (0.01 to 0.1%). This chain connects TRBV13 to TRBJ1-2; D remains ambiguous. This CDR3 spans 15 amino acids. CDR1 and CDR2 from the germline V gene are PRHDT and FYEKMQ (reference sequence). Trimming stripped 4 bases from V and 3 bases from J, with 15 bases between. CDR3 sequence reads: CASSSLQDPYYGYTF. Here the CDR3 DNA reads TGTGCCAGCAGCTCCCTCCAGGACCCCTACTATGGCTACACCTTC.